Listed here are 8 T cell receptor beta chains from one sample, sequenced in a study of T-cell reconstitution after alpha-beta-depleted transplantation in children. Preparation of the TCRbeta library was carried out with unique molecular identifiers. TCRdb ran MiXCR on the PCR reads and lists one entry per CDR3 protein. Here the sample spans about 590,000 distinct CDR3 sequences, 10% to 15% being singletons. Sequencing used PBMCs, mostly from graft donor cells, obtained 360 days after TCRalphabeta/CD19-depleted stem cell transplant. Receptors were obtained from a male patient younger than 18 who had a stem cell transplant for acute myeloid leukemia, so the T cells may come from the graft donor.

This clonotype came up many times. The V gene is TRBV12-3 or TRBV12-4, the J gene TRBJ2-2; tentatively, D is TRBD2 (6 bases). This CDR3 is 15 amino acids long. Trimming pared 1 base from V and 2 bases from J, leaving 8 bases between. The CDR3 coding sequence is TGTGCCAGCAGTTTAGTGGCGGGAAACACCGGGGAGCTGTTTTTT. Translated: CASSLVAGNTGELFF.

This sequence joins TRBV12-3 or TRBV12-4 and TRBJ2-3, with D uncertain. Trimming took off 6 bases at V and 4 bases at J, with 8 bases between the two ends. The CDR3 is 12 residues long. CDR3 sequence reads: CASSPPADTQYF. The CDR3 DNA is TGTGCCAGCAGCCCACCGGCAGATACGCAGTATTTT.

V is TRBV29-1 and J is TRBJ2-3; 10 bases are shared with TRBD2. The ends lost 2 bases at V and 1 base at J; junction bases unmatched: 6. CDR1 and CDR2 from the germline V gene are SQVTM and ANQGSEA. There are 16 residues in the CDR3. The DNA for the CDR3 is TGCAGCGTTGAAACTACCGGGACTAGCGGCACAGATACGCAGTATTTT. Its protein product is CSVETTGTSGTDTQYF.

This sequence joins TRBV6-5 and TRBJ2-7; D remains unclear. Germline lookup yields CDR1 MNHEY and CDR2 SVGAGI. The V gene lost 2 bases and the J gene lost 2 bases, with 7 bases spanning the gap. CDR3 length equals 13 residues. CDR3 protein: CASSYGPTYEQYF. As DNA, the CDR3 is TGTGCCAGCAGTTACGGGCCGACCTACGAGCAGTACTTC.

This clonotype was picked up many times. The chain joins TRBV20-1 to TRBJ2-7; D is ambiguous. From germline, CDR1 is DFQATT and CDR2 SNEGSKA (reference sequence). The CDR3 is 12 residues long. V lost 1 base, J lost 0 bases, and 4 bases lay in between. CDR3: CSARVDSYEQYF. CDR3 DNA: TGCAGTGCTAGAGTCGACTCCTACGAGCAGTACTTC.

This clonotype was counted at least ten times. This chain uses TRBV6-4 with TRBJ2-1; TRBD2 is a possible D gene (5 bases). Looked up from germline, CDR1 is MRHNA and CDR2 is SNTAGT. This CDR3 has 14 residues. Deletions cut 6 bases from V and 4 bases from J, with 13 bases between. CDR3 nucleotide sequence: TGTGCCAGCAGAGGACTTATACCGTACAATGAGCAGTTCTTC. Amino acids: CASRGLIPYNEQFF.

This clonotype was detected ten times or more. In nucleotides, the CDR3 is TGTGCCAGCAGTTTAGGAGGTTGGGTGTACTTC. This sequence encodes CASSLGGWVYF. The rearrangement links TRBV12-3 or TRBV12-4 to TRBJ2-4, with D hard to call. This CDR3 contains 11 residues. Deletions cut 1 base from V and 15 bases from J, with 10 bases between.

V usage is TRBV2 and J usage is TRBJ1-4; TRBD1 aligns across 10 bases. Trimming removed 6 bases from V and 8 bases from J; junction bases left unmatched: 6. CDR1 is SNHLY, CDR2 FYNNEI, per germline. The CDR3 length is 14 residues. CDR3 coding DNA: TGTGCCAGCAGCCGGGACAGGGGACGCGAAAAACTGTTTTTT. This gives the protein CASSRDRGREKLFF. Full variable domain (missing parts from reference TRBV2 and TRBJ1-4): EPEVTQTPSHQVTQMGQEVILRCVPISNHLYFYWYRQILGQKVEFLVSFYNNEISEKSEIFDDQFSVERPDGSNFTLKIRSTKLEDSAMYFCASSRDRGREKLFFGSGTQLSVL.